Listed below are T cell receptor beta chains from one sample, sequenced in a study of cytomegalovirus exposure and HLA in healthy donors. Clones were sequenced by immunoSEQ multiplex PCR, and TCRdb holds only the in-frame ones, with some missing. The sample includes about 200,000 clones, roughly three quarters of them seen just once. The sample was PBMCs. The receptors originated from a woman in her fifties or sixties in good health and CMV-seronegative. CDR3s include the opening cysteine and the closing phenylalanine or tryptophan. The order of the fields is clone size, V gene, J gene, D gene, CDR3 DNA, CDR3 protein. The D gene is left open where the match is weak. Not every row has a clone size; where given, it reads once, few, many or a size class.

>NA|TRBV5-1|TRBJ2-7|TRBD2
TGCGCCAGCAGCTTGGGACTAGCCTCCTACGAGCAGTACTTC
CASSLGLASYEQYF
>few|TRBV4-1|TRBJ2-7|NA
TGCGCCAGCAGCCAAGCCACCGGGGGTATGGGCTACGAGCAGTACTTC
CASSQATGGMGYEQYF
>NA|TRBV19|TRBJ2-2|NA
TGTGCCAGTAGCTCCACCGGGGAGCTGTTTTTT
CASSSTGELFF
>NA|TRBV7-8|TRBJ2-1|TRBD2
TGTGCCAGCAGCTTAGGGCTAGCGGGGCCCAGCTCCTACAATGAGCAGTTCTTC
CASSLGLAGPSSYNEQFF
>NA|TRBV7-3|TRBJ1-1|NA
TGTGCCAGCAGCTTACACCCCCCGGGCCCCGGGGGGGACACTGAAGCTTTCTTT
CASSLHPPGPGGDTEAFF
>NA|TRBV11-3|TRBJ2-2|TRBD2
TGTGCCAGCAGCTTAGGGGGGGGAAACACCGGGGAGCTGTTTTTT
CASSLGGGNTGELFF
>NA|TRBV12-5|TRBJ1-5|TRBD1
TGTGCTAGTGCTCCTCCTCCGGGACAGATCAATCAGCCCCAGCATTTT
CASAPPPGQINQPQHF
>once|TRBV28|TRBJ1-4|NA
TGTGCCAGCAGGGCGACAGGTTTTGAAAAACTGTTTTTT
CASRATGFEKLFF
>NA|TRBV10-3|TRBJ2-3|TRBD2
TGTGCCATCAAGAATCTCACTAGCGTAGGCACAGATACGCAGTATTTT
CAIKNLTSVGTDTQYF
>few|TRBV6-5|TRBJ1-4|NA
TGTGCCAGCAGTTACTCTGACAGGAAAAAACTGTTTTTT
CASSYSDRKKLFF
>NA|TRBV29-1|TRBJ2-3|NA
TGCAGCGTCTCAGGGTCGGTCACAGATACGCAGTATTTT
CSVSGSVTDTQYF
>NA|TRBV28|TRBJ2-7|TRBD1
TGTGCCAGCAGTTTATGGGACACAGGGGCCAACGAGCAGTACTTC
CASSLWDTGANEQYF
>once|TRBV9|TRBJ1-1|NA
TGTGCCAGCAGCGTAGGTCCAGGGACTAACACTGAAGCTTTCTTT
CASSVGPGTNTEAFF
>NA|TRBV6-6|TRBJ1-2|TRBD1
TGTGCCAGCAGTACAGGAGGGACAGGGGGCATCTATGGCTACACCTTC
CASSTGGTGGIYGYTF
>NA|TRBV7-7|TRBJ2-2|NA
TGTGCTAGCATCCACGGGCTCGAGCAGGGGGGCGCGGGCGGGGAGCTGTTTTTT
CASIHGLEQGGAGGELFF
>once|TRBV18|TRBJ1-1|NA
TGTGCCAGCTCACCTGCGCGCACTGAAGCTTTCTTT
CASSPARTEAFF
>NA|TRBV4-3|TRBJ2-7|TRBD2
TGCGCCAGCAGCCAAGTTACTAGCGGGGGGGCCGCGTCCTACGAGCAGTACTTC
CASSQVTSGGAASYEQYF
>NA|TRBV7-7|TRBJ2-7|NA
TGTGCTAGCAGCTTAGGAGAGGGCTACGAGCAGTACTTC
CASSLGEGYEQYF
>NA|TRBV7-2|TRBJ2-2|TRBD1
TGTGCCAGCAGCTTAAGAGGGGGCAATGCCGGGGAGCTGCTTTTT
CASSLRGGNAGELLF
>NA|TRBV28|TRBJ2-2|NA
TGTGCCAGCAGTTTCCGGCGAGGGAGCGTCTCGCAACTGTTTTTT
CASSFRRGSVSQLFF
>few|TRBV7-9|TRBJ1-5|NA
TGTGCCAGCAGCTTGGGGGGACAGCCCCAGCATTTT
CASSLGGQPQHF
>few|TRBV7-2|TRBJ1-1|TRBD1
TGTGCCAGCAGCCGCCTCCTGGACAGGGGTCTCCATGCTTTCTTT
CASSRLLDRGLHAFF
>once|TRBV14|TRBJ2-6|NA
TGTGCCAGCAGCCAGTGGCCAGGGAGGAGCTCTGGGGCCAACGTCCTGACTTTC
CASSQWPGRSSGANVLTF
>NA|TRBV6-6|TRBJ1-4|NA
TGTGCCAGCACCAACGGGAGGGTAAGAGATAATGAAAAACTGTTTTTT
CASTNGRVRDNEKLFF
>NA|TRBV5-6|TRBJ2-5|NA
TGTGCCAGCAGCCTGATAGAACAGATGTACCAAGAGACCCAGTACTTC
CASSLIEQMYQETQYF
>NA|TRBV7-2|TRBJ2-1|TRBD2
TGTGCCAGCAGCTTAGCGTTGGCTAGCGGGAGGGGTGAGCAGTTCTTC
CASSLALASGRGEQFF
>few|TRBV5-6|TRBJ1-4|NA
TGTGCCAGCAGCTTGGCCGGGACTAATGAAAAACTGTTTTTT
CASSLAGTNEKLFF
>NA|TRBV7-6|TRBJ2-2|NA
TGTGCCAGCAGCTTAGTTCAAGAGGGCGGCACCGGGGAGCTGTTTTTT
CASSLVQEGGTGELFF
>NA|TRBV7-9|TRBJ2-1|TRBD1
TGTGCCAGTAGAACAGGGGGATCCTACAATGAGCAGTTCTTC
CASRTGGSYNEQFF
>NA|TRBV27|TRBJ2-3|NA
TGTGCCAGCAGCCTAGGGCGAGGAGGGACAGATACGCAGTATTTT
CASSLGRGGTDTQYF
>NA|TRBV12-5|TRBJ1-5|TRBD1
TGTGCTAGTGCCCAGAAGACAGGGGCCCCGTTGGGCAATCAGCCCCAGCATTTT
CASAQKTGAPLGNQPQHF
>few|TRBV5-1|TRBJ2-7|NA
TGCGCCAGCAGCCCATGGGCGGGGATCGACGAGCAGTACTTC
CASSPWAGIDEQYF
>NA|TRBV4-3|TRBJ2-5|NA
TGCGCCAGCAGCCAAGGGCCGAGCGGAAGTGGGGAGACCCAGTACTTC
CASSQGPSGSGETQYF
>few|TRBV28|TRBJ2-7|NA
TGTGCCAGCAGACCCGCAGGGGATCCATACGAGCAGTACTTC
CASRPAGDPYEQYF
>NA|TRBV5-1|TRBJ1-1|NA
TGCGCCAGCAGCTTGAGGGTAGGGGGGAACACTGAAGCTTTCTTT
CASSLRVGGNTEAFF
>NA|TRBV19|TRBJ1-4|NA
TGTGCCAGTAGCGGACAGAGTGAAAAACTGTTTTTT
CASSGQSEKLFF
>NA|TRBV5-1|TRBJ1-6|NA
TGCGCCAGCAGCTTGGGGACAGCAGAATATTCACCCCTCCACTTT
CASSLGTAEYSPLHF
>NA|TRBV5-4|TRBJ2-1|TRBD2
TGTGCCAGCAGTCCCCGGGGGGGCGGGAACAATGAGCAGTTCTTC
CASSPRGGGNNEQFF
>NA|TRBV6-4|TRBJ2-7|TRBD2
TGTGCCAGCAGTGATCCCGGACTAGCGTACGAGCAGTACTTC
CASSDPGLAYEQYF
>few|TRBV20-1|TRBJ2-3|NA
TGCAGTGCGCCGAGCGGAGATACGCAGTATTTT
CSAPSGDTQYF
>NA|TRBV7-2|TRBJ1-1|NA
TGTGCCAGCAGGCCTTTGGGACACTCCCTGAACACTGAAGCTTTCTTT
CASRPLGHSLNTEAFF
>once|TRBV5-6|TRBJ2-3|NA
TGTGCCAGCGGGCAACTTAGCACAGATACGCAGTATTTT
CASGQLSTDTQYF
>NA|TRBV25-1|TRBJ1-4|NA
TGTGCCAGCGGCTCCAGAAGGGCAGGAGGCGAAAAACTGTTTTTT
CASGSRRAGGEKLFF
>NA|TRBV7-2|TRBJ1-1|NA
TGTGCCAGCAGCTCGACAGGATACACTGAAGCTTTCTTT
CASSSTGYTEAFF
>once|TRBV28|TRBJ1-1|NA
TGTGCCAGCAAACGGGGGGGCGGTGGGACTGAAGCTTTCTTT
CASKRGGGGTEAFF
>few|TRBV10-2|TRBJ2-2|TRBD2
TGCGCCAGCACCTGGGCGGGAGATTCCGGGGAGCTGTTTTTT
CASTWAGDSGELFF
>NA|TRBV11-2|TRBJ2-1|TRBD1
TGTGCCAGCAGCACCGGGACAGGCACCCTTTTCTCCTACAATGAGCAGTTCTTC
CASSTGTGTLFSYNEQFF
>NA|TRBV7-2|TRBJ2-7|TRBD2
TGTGCCAGCAGCATGCGACTAGGGACTAGCGGGGGGAGCTCCTACGAGCAGTACTTC
CASSMRLGTSGGSSYEQYF
>NA|TRBV4-2|TRBJ2-1|TRBD2
TGTGCCAGCAGCCAAGAGCGGGCTAGCGGGGGGGCCAATGAGCAGTTCTTC
CASSQERASGGANEQFF
>NA|TRBV5-6|TRBJ1-4|TRBD1
TGTGCCAGCAGCTTGGACAGGGGAGCAACTAATGAAAAACTGTTTTTT
CASSLDRGATNEKLFF
>NA|TRBV11-2|TRBJ1-4|NA
TGTGCCAGCAGCCCCCCGGACAGACTTAATGAAAAACTGTTTTTT
CASSPPDRLNEKLFF
>NA|TRBV15|TRBJ2-1|TRBD2
TGTGCCACCAGCAGAGATGGGGGACTAGCGGGGGGATACAATGAGCAGTTCTTC
CATSRDGGLAGGYNEQFF
>NA|TRBV18|TRBJ1-4|NA
TGTGCCAGCTCACCACTCGCAGCCAGGCATGAAAAACTGTTTTTT
CASSPLAARHEKLFF
>NA|TRBV19|TRBJ1-5|NA
TGTGCCAGTAGTGCCGGGACATTTAGCAATCAGCCCCAGCATTTT
CASSAGTFSNQPQHF
>NA|TRBV5-4|TRBJ1-1|TRBD1
TGTGCCAGCAGCCCTGGACAGGGGAGGACTGAAGCTTTCTTT
CASSPGQGRTEAFF
>NA|TRBV7-9|TRBJ2-2|TRBD1
TGTGCCAGCAGCTCCCGGGACAGGGATTTATCCGGGGAGCTGTTTTTT
CASSSRDRDLSGELFF
>NA|TRBV2|TRBJ1-5|NA
TGTGCCAGCAGTTACCAGGGGTTATTGAGTCAGCCCCAGCATTTT
CASSYQGLLSQPQHF
>NA|TRBV2|TRBJ2-7|TRBD1
TGTGCCAGCAGTGATGAGGGGGCGGGCTCCTACGAGCAGTACTTC
CASSDEGAGSYEQYF
>NA|TRBV28|TRBJ1-2|NA
TGTGCCAGCAGTGTCGGAGGTAACTATGGCTACACCTTC
CASSVGGNYGYTF
>few|TRBV19|TRBJ1-1|NA
TGTGCCAGTAGTATCGAACAGGGTACTGAAGCTTTCTTT
CASSIEQGTEAFF